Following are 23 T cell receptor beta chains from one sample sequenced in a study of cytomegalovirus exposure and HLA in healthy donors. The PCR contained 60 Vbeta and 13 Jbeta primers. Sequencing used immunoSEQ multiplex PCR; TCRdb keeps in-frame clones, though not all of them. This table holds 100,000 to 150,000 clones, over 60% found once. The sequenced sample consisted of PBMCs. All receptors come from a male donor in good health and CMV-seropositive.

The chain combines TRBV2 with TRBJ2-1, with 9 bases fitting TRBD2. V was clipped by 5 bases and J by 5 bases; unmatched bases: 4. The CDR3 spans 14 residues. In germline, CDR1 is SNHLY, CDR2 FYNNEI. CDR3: CASSWLAGHNEQFF. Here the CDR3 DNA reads TGTGCCAGCAGTTGGCTAGCGGGGCACAATGAGCAGTTCTTC.

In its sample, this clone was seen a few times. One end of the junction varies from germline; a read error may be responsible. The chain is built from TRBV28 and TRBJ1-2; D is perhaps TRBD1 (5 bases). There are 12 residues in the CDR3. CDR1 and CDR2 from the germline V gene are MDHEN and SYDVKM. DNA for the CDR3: TGTGCCAGCAGTTTGGGGGACTACGGCTACACCTTC. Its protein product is CASSLGDYGYTF.

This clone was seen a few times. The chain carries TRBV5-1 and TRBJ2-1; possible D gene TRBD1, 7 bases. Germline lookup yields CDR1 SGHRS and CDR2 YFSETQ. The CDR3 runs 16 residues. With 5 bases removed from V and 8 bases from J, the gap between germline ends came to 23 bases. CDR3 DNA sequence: TGCGCCAGCAGAAAAGGAGGGGGCAGGGGTAGTGATGAGCAGTTCTTC. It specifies CASRKGGGRGSDEQFF.

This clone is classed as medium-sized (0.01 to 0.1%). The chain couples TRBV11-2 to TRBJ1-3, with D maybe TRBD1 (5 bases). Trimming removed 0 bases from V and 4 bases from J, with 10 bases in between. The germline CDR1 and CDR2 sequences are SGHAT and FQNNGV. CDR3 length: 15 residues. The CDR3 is CASSLEGQLGNTIYF. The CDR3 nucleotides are TGTGCCAGCAGCTTAGAAGGACAACTCGGAAACACCATATATTTT.

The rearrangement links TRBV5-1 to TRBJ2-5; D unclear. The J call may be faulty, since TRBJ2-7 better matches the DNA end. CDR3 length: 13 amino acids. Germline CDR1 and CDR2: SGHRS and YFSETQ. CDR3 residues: CASSHEVGSEQYF. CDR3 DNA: TGCGCCAGCAGCCACGAGGTTGGGTCCGAGCAGTACTTC.

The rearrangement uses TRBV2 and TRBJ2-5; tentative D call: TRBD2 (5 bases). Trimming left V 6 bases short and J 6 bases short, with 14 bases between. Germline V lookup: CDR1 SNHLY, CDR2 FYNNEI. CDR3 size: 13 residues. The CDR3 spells CASRDEGGQTQYF. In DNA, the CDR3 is TGTGCCAGCAGGGATGAGGGTGGGCAGACCCAGTACTTC.

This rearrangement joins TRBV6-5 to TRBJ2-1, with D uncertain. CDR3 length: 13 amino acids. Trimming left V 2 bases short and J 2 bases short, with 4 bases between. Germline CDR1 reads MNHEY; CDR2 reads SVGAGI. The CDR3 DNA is TGTGCCAGCAGTTACACAGCCTACAATGAGCAGTTCTTC. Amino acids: CASSYTAYNEQFF.

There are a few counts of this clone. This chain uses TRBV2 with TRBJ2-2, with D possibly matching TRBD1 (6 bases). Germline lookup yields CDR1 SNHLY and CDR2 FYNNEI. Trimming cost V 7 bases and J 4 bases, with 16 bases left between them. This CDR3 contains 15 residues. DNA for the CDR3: TGTGCCAGCAAAACAAGAACAGGGTTCACCGGGGAGCTGTTTTTT. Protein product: CASKTRTGFTGELFF.

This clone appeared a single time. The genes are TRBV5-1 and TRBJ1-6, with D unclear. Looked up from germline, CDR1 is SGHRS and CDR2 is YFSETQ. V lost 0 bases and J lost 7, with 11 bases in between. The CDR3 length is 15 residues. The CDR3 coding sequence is TGCGCCAGCAGCTTGGCCGTCAGGCGAAATTCACCCCTCCACTTT. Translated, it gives CASSLAVRRNSPLHF.

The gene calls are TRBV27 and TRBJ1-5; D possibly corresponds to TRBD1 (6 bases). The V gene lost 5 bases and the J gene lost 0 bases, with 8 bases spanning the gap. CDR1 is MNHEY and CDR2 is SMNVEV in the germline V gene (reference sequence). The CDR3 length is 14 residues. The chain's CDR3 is CASSPDSSNQPQHF. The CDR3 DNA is TGTGCCAGCAGTCCGGACAGTAGCAATCAGCCCCAGCATTTT.

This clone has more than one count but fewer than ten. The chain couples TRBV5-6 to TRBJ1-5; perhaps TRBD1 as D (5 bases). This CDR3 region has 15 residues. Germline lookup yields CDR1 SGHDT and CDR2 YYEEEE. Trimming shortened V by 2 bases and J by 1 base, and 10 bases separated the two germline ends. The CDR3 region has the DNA TGTGCCAGCAGCTTAGCAGGGTACAGCAATCAGCCCCAGCATTTT. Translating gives CASSLAGYSNQPQHF.

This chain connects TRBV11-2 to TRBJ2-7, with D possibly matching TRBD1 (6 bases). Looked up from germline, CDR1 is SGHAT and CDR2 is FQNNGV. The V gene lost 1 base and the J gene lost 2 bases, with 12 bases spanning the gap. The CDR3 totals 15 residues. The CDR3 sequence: CASSLGAGEPYEQYF. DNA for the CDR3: TGTGCCAGCAGCTTAGGGGCAGGGGAGCCCTACGAGCAGTACTTC.

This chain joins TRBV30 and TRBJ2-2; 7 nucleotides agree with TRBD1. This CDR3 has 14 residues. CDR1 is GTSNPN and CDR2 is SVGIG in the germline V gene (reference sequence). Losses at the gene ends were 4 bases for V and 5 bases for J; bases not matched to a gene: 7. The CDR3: CAWKKPGQTGELFF. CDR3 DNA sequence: TGTGCCTGGAAAAAGCCGGGACAGACCGGGGAGCTGTTTTTT. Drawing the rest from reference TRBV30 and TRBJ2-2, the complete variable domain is SQTIHQWPATLVQPVGSPLSLECTVEGTSNPNLYWYRQAAGRGLQLLFYSVGIGQISSEVPQNLSASRPQDRQFILSSKKLLLSDSGFYLCAWKKPGQTGELFFGEGSRLTVL.

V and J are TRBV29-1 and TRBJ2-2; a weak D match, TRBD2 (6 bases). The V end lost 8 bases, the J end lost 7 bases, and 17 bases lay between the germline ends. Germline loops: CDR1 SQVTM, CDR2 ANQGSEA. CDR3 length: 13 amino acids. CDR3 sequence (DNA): TGCAGCTCTGGGGGGAGCTCTGGCGGGGAGCTGTTTTTT. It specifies CSSGGSSGGELFF.

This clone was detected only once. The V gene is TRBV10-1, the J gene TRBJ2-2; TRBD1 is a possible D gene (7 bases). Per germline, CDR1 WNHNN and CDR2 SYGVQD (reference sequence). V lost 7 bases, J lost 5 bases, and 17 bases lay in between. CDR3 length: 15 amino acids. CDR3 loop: CASIWRRGQTGELFF. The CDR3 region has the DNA TGCGCCAGCATTTGGAGGAGGGGACAGACCGGGGAGCTGTTTTTT.

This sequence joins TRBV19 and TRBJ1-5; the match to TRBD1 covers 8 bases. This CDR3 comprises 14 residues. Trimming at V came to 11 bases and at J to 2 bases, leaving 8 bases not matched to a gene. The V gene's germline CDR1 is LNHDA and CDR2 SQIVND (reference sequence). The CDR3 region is CAAAGGAGNQPQHF. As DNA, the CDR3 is TGTGCCGCCGCAGGGGGCGCGGGCAATCAGCCCCAGCATTTT.

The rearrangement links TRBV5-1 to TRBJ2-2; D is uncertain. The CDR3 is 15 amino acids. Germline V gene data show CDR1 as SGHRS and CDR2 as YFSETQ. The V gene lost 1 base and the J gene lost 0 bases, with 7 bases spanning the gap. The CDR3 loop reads CASSLSAANTGELFF. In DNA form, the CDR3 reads TGCGCCAGCAGCTTGTCGGCGGCGAACACCGGGGAGCTGTTTTTT.

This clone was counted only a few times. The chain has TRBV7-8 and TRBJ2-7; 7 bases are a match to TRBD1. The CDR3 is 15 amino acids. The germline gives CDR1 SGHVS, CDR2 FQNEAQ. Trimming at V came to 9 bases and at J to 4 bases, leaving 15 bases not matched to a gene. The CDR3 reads CASRTGQADLYEQYF. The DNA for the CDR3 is TGTGCCAGTCGGACAGGACAGGCCGATCTTTACGAGCAGTACTTC.

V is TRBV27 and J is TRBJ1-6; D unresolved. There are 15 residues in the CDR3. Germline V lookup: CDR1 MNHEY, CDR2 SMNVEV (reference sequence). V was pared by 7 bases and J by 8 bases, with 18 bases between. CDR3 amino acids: CASNLSGHRDSPLHF. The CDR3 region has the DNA TGTGCCAGCAATCTTTCAGGCCATCGTGATTCACCCCTCCACTTT.

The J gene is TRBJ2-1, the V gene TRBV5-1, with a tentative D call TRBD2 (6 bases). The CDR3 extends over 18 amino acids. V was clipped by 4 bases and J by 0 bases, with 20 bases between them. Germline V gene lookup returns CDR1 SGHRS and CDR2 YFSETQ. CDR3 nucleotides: TGCGCCAGCAGCCCCCGAATGTTAGCGGCGAGCTCCTACAATGAGCAGTTCTTC. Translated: CASSPRMLAASSYNEQFF.

The CDR3 DNA sequence: TGTGCCAGCAGTGGGCCGGGGGTCGGAGAGACCCAGTACTTC. It is translated as CASSGPGVGETQYF. V gene TRBV2 combines with J gene TRBJ2-5; weak D call: TRBD2 (6 bases). CDR1 is SNHLY, CDR2 FYNNEI, per germline. V was cut by 4 bases and J by 4 bases, with 13 bases left in between. The CDR3 has 14 residues.

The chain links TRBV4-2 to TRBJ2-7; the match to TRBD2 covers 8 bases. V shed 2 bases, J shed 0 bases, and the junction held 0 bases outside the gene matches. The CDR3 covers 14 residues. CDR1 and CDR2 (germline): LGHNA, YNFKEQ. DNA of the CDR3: TGTGCCAGCAGCCAAACTAGCGGCTCCTACGAGCAGTACTTC. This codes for CASSQTSGSYEQYF.

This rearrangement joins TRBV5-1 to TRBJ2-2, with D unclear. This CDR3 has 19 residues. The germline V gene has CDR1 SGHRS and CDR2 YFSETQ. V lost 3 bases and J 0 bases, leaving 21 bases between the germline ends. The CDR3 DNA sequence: TGCGCCAGCAGCTCGCAACCCGCGACACGTCTCACGAACACCGGGGAGCTGTTTTTT. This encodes CASSSQPATRLTNTGELFF.